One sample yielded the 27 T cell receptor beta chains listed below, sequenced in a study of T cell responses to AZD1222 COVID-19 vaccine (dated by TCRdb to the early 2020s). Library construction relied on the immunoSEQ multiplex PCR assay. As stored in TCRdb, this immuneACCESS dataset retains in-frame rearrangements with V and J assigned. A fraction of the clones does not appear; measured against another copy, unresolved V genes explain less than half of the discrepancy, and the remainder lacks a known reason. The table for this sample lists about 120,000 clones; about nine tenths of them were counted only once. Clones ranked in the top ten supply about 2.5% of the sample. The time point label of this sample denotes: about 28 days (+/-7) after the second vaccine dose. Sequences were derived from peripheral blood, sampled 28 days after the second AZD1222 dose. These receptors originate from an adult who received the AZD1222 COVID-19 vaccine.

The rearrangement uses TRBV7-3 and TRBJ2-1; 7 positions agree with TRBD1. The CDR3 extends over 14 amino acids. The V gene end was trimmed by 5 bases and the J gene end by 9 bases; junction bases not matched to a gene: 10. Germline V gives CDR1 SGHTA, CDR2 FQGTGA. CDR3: CASSREGARSEQFF. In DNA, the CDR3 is TGTGCCAGCAGCCGAGAGGGGGCTCGGAGTGAGCAGTTCTTC.

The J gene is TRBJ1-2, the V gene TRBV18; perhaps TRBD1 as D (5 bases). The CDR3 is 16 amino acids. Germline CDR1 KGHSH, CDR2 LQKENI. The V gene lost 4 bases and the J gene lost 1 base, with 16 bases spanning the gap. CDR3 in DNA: TGTGCCAGCTCACGGCAGGGAGGTTTCAGTAACTATGGCTACACCTTC. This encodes CASSRQGGFSNYGYTF. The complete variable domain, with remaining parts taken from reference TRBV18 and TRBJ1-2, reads NAGVMQNPRHLVRRRGQEARLRCSPMKGHSHVYWYRQLPEEGLKFMVYLQKENIIDESGMPKERFSAEFPKEGPSILRIQQVVRGDSAAYFCASSRQGGFSNYGYTFGSGTRLTVV.

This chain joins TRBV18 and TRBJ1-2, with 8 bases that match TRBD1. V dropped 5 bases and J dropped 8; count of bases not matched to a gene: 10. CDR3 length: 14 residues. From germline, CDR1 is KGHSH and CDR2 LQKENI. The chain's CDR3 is CASSSAGGSGGYTF. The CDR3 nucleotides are TGTGCCAGCTCAAGCGCAGGGGGCTCTGGCGGCTACACCTTC. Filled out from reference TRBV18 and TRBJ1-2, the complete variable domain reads NAGVMQNPRHLVRRRGQEARLRCSPMKGHSHVYWYRQLPEEGLKFMVYLQKENIIDESGMPKERFSAEFPKEGPSILRIQQVVRGDSAAYFCASSSAGGSGGYTFGSGTRLTVV.

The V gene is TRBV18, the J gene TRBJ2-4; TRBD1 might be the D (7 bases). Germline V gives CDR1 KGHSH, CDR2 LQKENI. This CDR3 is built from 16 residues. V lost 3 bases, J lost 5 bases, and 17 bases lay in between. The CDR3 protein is CASSPPGQRVENIQYF. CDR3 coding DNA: TGTGCCAGCTCACCTCCGGGACAGCGGGTCGAAAACATTCAGTACTTC.

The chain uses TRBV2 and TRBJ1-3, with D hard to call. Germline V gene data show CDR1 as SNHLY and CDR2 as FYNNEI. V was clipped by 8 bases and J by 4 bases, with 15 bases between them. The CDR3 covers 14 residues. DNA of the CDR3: TGTGCCAGCCGTTGGAGGGTCAAAGGAAACACCATATATTTT. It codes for CASRWRVKGNTIYF.

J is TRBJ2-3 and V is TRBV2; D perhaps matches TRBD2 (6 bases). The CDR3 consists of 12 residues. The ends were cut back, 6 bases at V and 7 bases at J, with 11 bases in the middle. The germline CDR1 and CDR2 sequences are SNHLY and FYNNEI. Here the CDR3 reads CASRAGTYTQYF. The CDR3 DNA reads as TGTGCCAGCAGAGCCGGGACTTATACGCAGTATTTT.

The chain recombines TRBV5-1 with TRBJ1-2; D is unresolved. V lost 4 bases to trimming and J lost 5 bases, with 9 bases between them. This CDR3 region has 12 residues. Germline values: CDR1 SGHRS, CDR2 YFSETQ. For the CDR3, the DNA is TGCGCCAGCAGCCTAGACCAGTATGGCTACACCTTC. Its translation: CASSLDQYGYTF.

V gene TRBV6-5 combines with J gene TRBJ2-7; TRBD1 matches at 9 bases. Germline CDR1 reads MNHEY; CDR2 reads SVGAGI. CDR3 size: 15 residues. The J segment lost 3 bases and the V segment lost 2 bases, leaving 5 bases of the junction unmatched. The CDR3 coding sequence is TGTGCCAGCAGTTACAGGGGGACAGGGAACTACGAGCAGTACTTC. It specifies CASSYRGTGNYEQYF.

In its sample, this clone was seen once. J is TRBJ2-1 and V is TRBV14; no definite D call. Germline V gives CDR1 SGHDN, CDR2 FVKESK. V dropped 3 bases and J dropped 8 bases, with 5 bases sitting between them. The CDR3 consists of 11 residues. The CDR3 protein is CASSQMDEQFF. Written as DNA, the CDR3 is TGTGCCAGCAGCCAGATGGATGAGCAGTTCTTC.

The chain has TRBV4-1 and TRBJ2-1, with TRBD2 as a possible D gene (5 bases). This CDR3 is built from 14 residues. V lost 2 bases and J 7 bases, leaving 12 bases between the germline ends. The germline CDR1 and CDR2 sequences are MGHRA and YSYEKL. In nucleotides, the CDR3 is TGCGCCAGCAGCCAAACTTCCGGGGAGAATGAGCAGTTCTTC. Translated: CASSQTSGENEQFF.

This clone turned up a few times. The CDR3, as DNA: TGTGCCGTCGGAGCGGGACAGGGTAACTATGGCTACACCTTC. Encoded protein: CAVGAGQGNYGYTF. The chain carries TRBV10-3 and TRBJ1-2; TRBD1 matches 9 bases. The CDR3 totals 14 residues. CDR1 and CDR2 (germline): ENHRY, SYGVKD. V was pared by 11 bases and J by 1 base, with 8 bases of the junction left unmatched.

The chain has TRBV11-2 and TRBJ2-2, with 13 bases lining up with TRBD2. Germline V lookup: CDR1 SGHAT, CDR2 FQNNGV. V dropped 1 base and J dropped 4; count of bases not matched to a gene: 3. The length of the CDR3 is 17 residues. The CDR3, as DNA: TGTGCCAGCAGCTTAGGAACTAGCGGGGGGGCCACCGGGGAGCTGTTTTTT. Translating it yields CASSLGTSGGATGELFF.

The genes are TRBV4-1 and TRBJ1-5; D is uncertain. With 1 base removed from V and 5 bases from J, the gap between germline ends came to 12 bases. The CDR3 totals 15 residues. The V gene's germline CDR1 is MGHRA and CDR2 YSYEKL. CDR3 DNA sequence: TGCGCCAGCAGCCAAGCCGAGGGATCGGATCAGCCCCAGCATTTT. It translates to CASSQAEGSDQPQHF.

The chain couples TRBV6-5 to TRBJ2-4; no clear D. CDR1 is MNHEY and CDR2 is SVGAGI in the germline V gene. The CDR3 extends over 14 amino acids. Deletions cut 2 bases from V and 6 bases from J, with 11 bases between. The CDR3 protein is CASSYTRHGNIQYF. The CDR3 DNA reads TGTGCCAGCAGTTACACAAGACATGGAAACATTCAGTACTTC.

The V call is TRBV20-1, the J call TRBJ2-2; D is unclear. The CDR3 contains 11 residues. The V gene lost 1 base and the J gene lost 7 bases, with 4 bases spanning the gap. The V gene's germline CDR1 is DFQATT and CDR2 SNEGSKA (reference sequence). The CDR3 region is CSARVDGELFF. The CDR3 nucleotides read TGCAGTGCTAGAGTAGACGGGGAGCTGTTTTTT.

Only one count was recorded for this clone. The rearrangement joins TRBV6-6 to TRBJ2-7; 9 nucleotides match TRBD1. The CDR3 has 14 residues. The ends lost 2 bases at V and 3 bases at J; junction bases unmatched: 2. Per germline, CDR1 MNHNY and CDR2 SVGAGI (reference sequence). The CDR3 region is CASSYRDRDYEQYF. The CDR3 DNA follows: TGTGCCAGCAGTTACCGGGACAGGGACTACGAGCAGTACTTC.

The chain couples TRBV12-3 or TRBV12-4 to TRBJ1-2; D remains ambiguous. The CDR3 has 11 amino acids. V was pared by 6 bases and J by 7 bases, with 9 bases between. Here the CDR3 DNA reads TGTGCCAGCAGCCGCTTGGGTGGCTACACCTTC. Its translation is CASSRLGGYTF.

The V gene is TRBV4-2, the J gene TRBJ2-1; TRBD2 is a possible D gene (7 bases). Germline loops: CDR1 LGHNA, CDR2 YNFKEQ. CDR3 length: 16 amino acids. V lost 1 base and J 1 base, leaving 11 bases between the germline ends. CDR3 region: CASSQGRGASYNEQFF. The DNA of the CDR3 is TGTGCCAGCAGCCAAGGACGGGGGGCTTCCTACAATGAGCAGTTCTTC.

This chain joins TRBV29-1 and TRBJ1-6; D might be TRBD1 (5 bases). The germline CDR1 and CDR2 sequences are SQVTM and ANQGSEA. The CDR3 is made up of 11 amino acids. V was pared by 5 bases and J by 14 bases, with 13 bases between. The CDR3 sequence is CSVRTQQALHF. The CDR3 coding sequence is TGCAGCGTTAGGACCCAACAGGCCCTCCACTTT.

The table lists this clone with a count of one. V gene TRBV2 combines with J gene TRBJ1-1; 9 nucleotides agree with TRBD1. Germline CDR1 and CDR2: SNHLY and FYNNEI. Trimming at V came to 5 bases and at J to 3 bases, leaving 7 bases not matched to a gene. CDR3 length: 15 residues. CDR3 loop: CASSFTGGDYTEAFF. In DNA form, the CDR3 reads TGTGCCAGCAGTTTTACAGGGGGCGATTACACTGAAGCTTTCTTT.

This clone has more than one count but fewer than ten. The CDR3 nucleotides are TGTGCCAGCAGCCGCACAGGGGGCTGGAACACTGAAGCTTTCTTT. Translating gives CASSRTGGWNTEAFF. This sequence joins TRBV7-2 and TRBJ1-1; 9 positions match TRBD1. With 5 bases clipped from V and 1 base from J, the junction kept 5 bases outside the gene matches. Germline V gene lookup returns CDR1 SGHTA and CDR2 FQGNSA. This CDR3 is 15 amino acids long.

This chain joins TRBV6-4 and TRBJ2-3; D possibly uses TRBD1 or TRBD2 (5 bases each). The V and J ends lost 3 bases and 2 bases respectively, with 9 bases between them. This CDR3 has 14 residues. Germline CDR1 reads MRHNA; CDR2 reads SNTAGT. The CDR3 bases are TGTGCCAGCAGTGAGTCGGGGACCACAGATACGCAGTATTTT. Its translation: CASSESGTTDTQYF.

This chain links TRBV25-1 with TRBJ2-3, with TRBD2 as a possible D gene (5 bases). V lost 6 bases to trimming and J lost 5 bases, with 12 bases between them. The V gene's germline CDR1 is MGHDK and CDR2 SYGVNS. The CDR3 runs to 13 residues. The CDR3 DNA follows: TGTGCCAGCAGGCCCCAGGCGGGAGATACGCAGTATTTT. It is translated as CASRPQAGDTQYF.

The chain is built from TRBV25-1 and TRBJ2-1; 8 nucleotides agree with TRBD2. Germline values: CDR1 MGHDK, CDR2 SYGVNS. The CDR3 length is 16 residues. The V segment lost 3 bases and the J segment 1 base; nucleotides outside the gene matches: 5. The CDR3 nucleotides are TGTGCCAGCAGTGATGCGCGGGGGGCGTCCTACAATGAGCAGTTCTTC. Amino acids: CASSDARGASYNEQFF.

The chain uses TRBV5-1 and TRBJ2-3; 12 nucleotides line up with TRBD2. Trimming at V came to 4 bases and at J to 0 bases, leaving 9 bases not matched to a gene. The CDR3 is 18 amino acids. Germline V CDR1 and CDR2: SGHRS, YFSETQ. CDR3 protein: CASSRRTSGVTSTDTQYF. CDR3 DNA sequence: TGCGCCAGCAGCCGAAGGACTAGCGGGGTTACTAGCACAGATACGCAGTATTTT.

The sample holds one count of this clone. The CDR3 spells CASSGQGGEKLFF. CDR3 DNA: TGCGCCAGCAGTGGACAGGGAGGTGAAAAACTGTTTTTT. The chain combines TRBV10-2 with TRBJ1-4; 7 nucleotides agree with TRBD1. Germline V gene data show CDR1 as WSHSY and CDR2 as SAAADI. The CDR3 sequence is 13 residues long. Losses at the gene ends were 4 bases for V and 7 bases for J; bases not matched to a gene: 3.

CDR3 protein: CASIIYGYTF. The CDR3 DNA follows: TGTGCCAGCATTATCTATGGCTACACCTTC. The J gene is TRBJ1-2, the V gene TRBV11-2; D not certain. The CDR3 contains 10 residues. With 7 bases removed from V and 4 bases from J, the gap between germline ends came to 4 bases. CDR1 is SGHAT and CDR2 is FQNNGV in the germline V gene.